The 12 T cell receptor beta chains below were found in one sample sequenced in a study. TCRdb re-called the 5' RACE reads with MiXCR, one entry per CDR3 protein. The table includes around 10,000 distinct CDR3 sequences, 27% detected once. The sorted Tregs were CD4+CD25+CD127-/low cells. Sequenced sample: Tregs sorted from a lymph node. These TCRs come from a female donor with breast cancer.

This clonotype has only a few counts. This sequence may be a read error, since a much larger clone differs from it by one base. This chain connects TRBV25-1 to TRBJ1-2, with D possibly TRBD1 on 5 matching bases. This CDR3 contains 11 residues. Germline CDR1 and CDR2: MGHDK and SYGVNS. The CDR3 DNA reads TGTGTCAGCAGTTCAGGGTTCGGCTACACCTTC. It encodes CVSSSGFGYTF.

This clonotype was counted a few times. This may come from a read error, since a much larger clone is one base off. The V call is TRBV20-1, the J call TRBJ2-7; D is uncertain. The CDR3 sequence is 13 residues long. V was cut by 2 bases and J by 1 base, with 9 bases left in between. Germline lookup yields CDR1 DFQATT and CDR2 SNEGSKA (reference sequence). CDR3 nucleotides: TGCAGTGCTAGAAAAGCGCGATCCTACGAGCAGTACTTC. Its translation: CSARKARSYEQYF.

This clonotype was seen a few times. Since a much larger clone is just one base distant, this may be a read error. The chain carries TRBV20-1 and TRBJ2-7; 7 bases match TRBD2. In germline, CDR1 is DFQATT, CDR2 SNEGSKA (reference sequence). Trimming removed 1 base from V and 7 bases from J; junction bases left unmatched: 10. This CDR3 region has 14 residues. CDR3 sequence (DNA): TGCAGTGCTAGAGTACTAGCGAGAGGCAGGGAGCAGTACTTC. Translating gives CSARVLARGREQYF.

The rearrangement links TRBV6-1 to TRBJ2-1; possibly TRBD2 for D (6 bases). The germline CDR1 and CDR2 sequences are MNHNS and SASEGT. V was trimmed by 4 bases and J by 4 bases, leaving 11 bases between them. The CDR3 totals 14 residues. CDR3 protein: CASSARGAYNEQFF. The CDR3 coding sequence is TGTGCCAGCAGTGCGCGGGGCGCGTACAATGAGCAGTTCTTC.

In this sample, this clonotype is medium-sized. Written as DNA, the CDR3 is TGCAGTGCTAGATGGCGCGCAGGGGAAAATGAGCAGTTCTTC. Translated: CSARWRAGENEQFF. The chain links TRBV20-1 to TRBJ2-1; D perhaps matches TRBD1 (6 bases). This CDR3 contains 14 residues. Trimming removed 2 bases at V and 7 bases at J, with 15 bases between. Germline V gene data show CDR1 as DFQATT and CDR2 as SNEGSKA (reference sequence).

By proportion, this clonotype is medium-sized. The V call is TRBV12-3 or TRBV12-4, the J call TRBJ1-5; TRBD1 might be the D (5 bases). This CDR3 has 14 amino acids. V lost 2 bases and J 3 bases, leaving 8 bases between the germline ends. CDR3 sequence: CASSLSRVNQPQHF. In nucleotides, the CDR3 is TGTGCCAGCAGTTTAAGCAGGGTCAATCAGCCCCAGCATTTT.

This clonotype was seen a few times. This chain uses TRBV3-1 with TRBJ2-3; maybe TRBD2 (6 bases). The V gene lost 1 base and the J gene lost 4 bases, with 12 bases spanning the gap. This CDR3 is 15 amino acids long. In germline, CDR1 is LGHDT, CDR2 YNNKEL (reference sequence). CDR3 bases: TGTGCCAGCAGCCAAGGGGTGGGGACTTCAGATACGCAGTATTTT. Translating gives CASSQGVGTSDTQYF.

This clonotype was counted many times. The genes are TRBV5-1 and TRBJ2-2; D is undetermined. There are 13 residues in the CDR3. CDR1 and CDR2 (germline): SGHRS, YFSETQ. V lost 2 bases and J 3 bases, leaving 5 bases between the germline ends. The chain's CDR3 is CASSFYYTGELFF. In nucleotides, the CDR3 is TGCGCCAGCAGCTTCTACTACACCGGGGAGCTGTTTTTT.

This clonotype was seen only a few times. A clone one base away is much larger, so this may be a read error. The genes are TRBV6-5 and TRBJ2-3, with D possibly being TRBD2 (6 bases). Looked up from germline, CDR1 is MNHEY and CDR2 is SVGAGI. This CDR3 contains 12 residues. The CDR3 sequence: CATLSSGDAQYF. The CDR3 DNA reads as TGTGCCACCCTAAGTAGCGGAGATGCGCAGTATTTT.

This clonotype is deemed medium-sized. The CDR3 bases are TGCGCCAGCAGCCAAGCGGGGGAGGGCCCCTACGAGCAGTACTTC. This codes for CASSQAGEGPYEQYF. The V call is TRBV4-1, the J call TRBJ2-7; 7 positions agree with TRBD2. Per germline, CDR1 MGHRA and CDR2 YSYEKL. V trimming: 1 base; J trimming: 2 bases; junction bases outside the gene matches: 5. The CDR3 covers 15 residues.

This clonotype was seen only a few times. The chain employs TRBV6-2 or TRBV6-3 and TRBJ1-2, with 7 bases that match TRBD1. Germline V CDR1 and CDR2: MNHEY, SVGEGT. The V gene end was trimmed by 2 bases and the J gene end by 4 bases; junction bases not matched to a gene: 1. CDR3 length: 13 amino acids. DNA of the CDR3: TGTGCCAGCAGTTACGACAGGGCCTATGGCTACACCTTC. It translates to CASSYDRAYGYTF.

This clonotype was picked up a small number of times. Given a much more abundant clone one base away, this may be a read error. This CDR3 reads CASSVFGEQFF. CDR3 bases: TGTGCCAGCAGTGTTTTTGGTGAGCAGTTCTTC. The chain employs TRBV27 and TRBJ2-1; D is unclear. CDR1 is MNHEY and CDR2 is SMNVEV in the germline V gene (reference sequence). This CDR3 has 11 amino acids. V lost 5 bases and J lost 9, with 8 bases in between.